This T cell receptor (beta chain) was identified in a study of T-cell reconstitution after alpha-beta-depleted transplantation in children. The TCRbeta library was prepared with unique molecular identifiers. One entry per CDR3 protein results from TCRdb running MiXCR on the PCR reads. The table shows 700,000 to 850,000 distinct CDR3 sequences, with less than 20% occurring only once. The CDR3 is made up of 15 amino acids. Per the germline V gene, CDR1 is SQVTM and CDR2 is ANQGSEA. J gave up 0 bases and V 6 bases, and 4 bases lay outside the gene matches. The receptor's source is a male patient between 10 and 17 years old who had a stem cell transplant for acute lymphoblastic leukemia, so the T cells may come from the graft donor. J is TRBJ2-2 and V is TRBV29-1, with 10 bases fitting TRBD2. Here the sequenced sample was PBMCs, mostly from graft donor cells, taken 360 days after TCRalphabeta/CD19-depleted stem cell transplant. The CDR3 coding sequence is TGCAGCGTGAAAGGACTAGCGGCGAACACCGGGGAGCTGTTTTTT. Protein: CSVKGLAANTGELFF.